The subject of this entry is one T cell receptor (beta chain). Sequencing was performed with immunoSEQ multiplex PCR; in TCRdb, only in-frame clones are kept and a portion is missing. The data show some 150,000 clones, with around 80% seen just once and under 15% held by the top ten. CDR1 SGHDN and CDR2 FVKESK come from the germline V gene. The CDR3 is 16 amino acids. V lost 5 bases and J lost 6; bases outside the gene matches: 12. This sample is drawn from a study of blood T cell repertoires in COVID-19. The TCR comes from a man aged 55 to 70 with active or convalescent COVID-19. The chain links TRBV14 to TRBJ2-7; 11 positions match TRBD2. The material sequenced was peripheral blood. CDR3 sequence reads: CASSKISGRAGAEQYF. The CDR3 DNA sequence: TGTGCCAGCAGCAAAATTAGCGGGAGGGCAGGTGCCGAGCAGTACTTC.